The 8 T cell receptor beta chains below all came from one sample that was sequenced in a study of regulatory T cells in long-lasting Graves disease. Time point reported: newly diagnosed GD, antithyroid drugs for less than 3 months. RNA isolated from PBMCs was used to make the TCR library. Relying on iRepertoire HTBI primers and Arm-PCR of CDR3 regions, the team built TCR beta libraries. One entry per CDR3 protein results from TCRdb running MiXCR on the multiplex PCR reads. Among about 560,000 distinct CDR3 sequences listed, about 16% were seen once. The data also belong to a second study, concerning T cells in Graves' hyperthyroidism and ophthalmopathy.

The specimen was peripheral blood mononuclear cells (PBMCs), collected at new diagnosis, from a patient treated with antithyroid drugs. These receptors were obtained from a young man with Graves disease.

This chain connects TRBV7-6 to TRBJ2-3, with 8 positions matching TRBD2. Germline CDR1 and CDR2: SGHVS and FNYEAQ. The CDR3 covers 14 residues. V was pared by 5 bases and J by 4 bases, with 5 bases of the junction left unmatched. CDR3 amino acids: CASSPGGGADTQYF. CDR3 coding DNA: TGTGCCAGCAGCCCCGGGGGGGGCGCAGATACGCAGTATTTT.

In this sample, this clonotype turned up many times. The chain employs TRBV30 and TRBJ2-7; 8 bases map to TRBD2. With V trimmed by 1 base and J by 7 bases, 3 bases remained unmatched. Germline V CDR1 and CDR2: GTSNPN, SVGIG (reference sequence). This CDR3 has 12 amino acids. CDR3 loop: CAWSAASGEQYF. CDR3 nucleotides: TGTGCCTGGAGTGCGGCTAGCGGGGAGCAGTACTTC.

This clonotype has at least ten counts. This sequence joins TRBV6-1 and TRBJ2-7, with 11 bases matching TRBD2. The CDR3 totals 14 residues. V shed 5 bases and J 6 bases; nucleotides not matched to a gene: 6. The germline V gene encodes CDR1 MNHNS and CDR2 SASEGT. CDR3: CASSTLAGGSEQYF. The CDR3 DNA is TGTGCCAGCAGTACTCTAGCGGGAGGAAGCGAGCAGTACTTC.

The chain joins TRBV4-1 to TRBJ1-2; a possible D gene is TRBD1 (5 bases). Per germline, CDR1 MGHRA and CDR2 YSYEKL. Trimming removed 0 bases at V and 8 bases at J, with 13 bases between. This CDR3 has 14 residues. In DNA, the CDR3 is TGCGCCAGCAGCCAAGATGAGGGGTTGTGGGGCTACACCTTC. Translation: CASSQDEGLWGYTF.

The table lists this clonotype with many counts. V is TRBV29-1 and J is TRBJ1-1, with D possibly being TRBD1 (6 bases). This CDR3 spans 13 amino acids. The V end was cut by 7 bases, the J end by 0 bases, with 12 bases between. Per the germline V gene, CDR1 is SQVTM and CDR2 is ANQGSEA. This CDR3 reads CSAADRLNTEAFF. As DNA, the CDR3 is TGCAGCGCGGCGGACAGACTGAACACTGAAGCTTTCTTT.

As to this clonotype: A much larger clone lies a single base off, so this may be a read error. For the CDR3, the DNA is TGTGCCAGCAGCCCTCTGTCATCGGGAGGTGTCTACGAGCAGTACTTC. Amino acids: CASSPLSSGGVYEQYF. The chain combines TRBV11-2 with TRBJ2-7; 7 bases match TRBD2. This CDR3 comprises 16 residues. The germline CDR1 and CDR2 sequences are SGHAT and FQNNGV. The V segment lost 5 bases and the J segment 3 bases; nucleotides outside the gene matches: 13.

The J gene is TRBJ1-1, the V gene TRBV20-1; unclear D gene. CDR3 length: 14 residues. Germline V gene sequence: CDR1 DFQATT, CDR2 SNEGSKA (reference sequence). V lost 3 bases and J lost 7, with 18 bases in between. DNA for the CDR3: TGCAGTGCTAGTCGATCGACGGGCCTGGGTGAAGCTTTCTTT. Its protein is CSASRSTGLGEAFF.

This clonotype was counted only a few times. The rearrangement joins TRBV20-1 to TRBJ2-7, with TRBD2 matching over 7 bases. Germline-derived CDR1 and CDR2 are DFQATT and SNEGSKA (reference sequence). This CDR3 has 13 amino acids. The trim removed 6 bases at V and 1 base at J, leaving 6 bases unmatched. CDR3 in DNA: TGCAGTGCCCTAAGCGGGATATCCTACGAGCAGTACTTC. It specifies CSALSGISYEQYF.